Each of the 13 T cell receptor beta chains below was sequenced from the same sample in a study of post-analysis software for immune sequencing data. No antigen has been identified for these receptors. cDNA libraries for TCR beta contained unique molecular identifiers. A single record per CDR3 protein comes from TCRdb applying MiXCR to the PCR reads. The profile shows 400,000 to 500,000 distinct CDR3 sequences, more than 30% of them singletons. Findings and limits, study-wide: Patients carried a few TRBV segments more frequently than controls did, and TRBV5-6, TRBV5-1 and TRBV20-1 were among them.

Sequencing was performed on blood. Every receptor here comes from a girl aged 2 to 10 with multiple sclerosis.

The chain has TRBV10-3 and TRBJ1-2; D is undetermined. The CDR3 totals 16 residues. Germline CDR1 ENHRY, CDR2 SYGVKD. Trimming took 5 bases from V and 8 from J, leaving 24 bases between them. CDR3 nucleotide sequence: TGTGCCATCAGTACCCGACGGATCCTTCCTTCGGAGGGCTACACCTTC. Translation gives CAISTRRILPSEGYTF.

Only a few counts were recorded for this clonotype. The genes are TRBV7-8 and TRBJ1-2; TRBD1 agrees at 7 bases. Germline V lookup: CDR1 SGHVS, CDR2 FQNEAQ. The trim removed 5 bases at V and 2 bases at J, leaving 11 bases unmatched. This CDR3 comprises 16 residues. CDR3 amino acids: CASSPRDSPANYGYTF. The CDR3 nucleotides read TGTGCCAGCAGCCCCAGGGACAGTCCGGCAAACTATGGCTACACCTTC.

This clonotype was counted only a few times. The chain employs TRBV20-1 and TRBJ2-3, with 12 bases lining up with TRBD2. V gave up 2 bases and J gave up 4 bases; unmatched junction bases: 10. The CDR3 extends over 17 amino acids. Per the germline V gene, CDR1 is DFQATT and CDR2 is SNEGSKA (reference sequence). The CDR3 is CSARSFLAGGLSDTQYF. As DNA, the CDR3 is TGCAGTGCTAGATCCTTTCTAGCGGGAGGGCTCTCAGATACGCAGTATTTT.

V usage is TRBV5-1 and J usage is TRBJ2-5; D perhaps matches TRBD1 (6 bases). V was pared by 5 bases and J by 2 bases, with 10 bases between. There are 13 residues in the CDR3. Germline V gene lookup returns CDR1 SGHRS and CDR2 YFSETQ. The CDR3, as DNA: TGCGCCAGCAGTCCAACAGGGCAAGAGACCCAGTACTTC. Amino acid sequence: CASSPTGQETQYF.

This clonotype was seen more than once but under ten times. The rearrangement joins TRBV13 to TRBJ2-3, with 12 nucleotides matching TRBD2. The CDR3 has 16 amino acids. Trimming at V came to 5 bases and at J to 3 bases, leaving 6 bases not matched to a gene. Germline values: CDR1 PRHDT, CDR2 FYEKMQ (reference sequence). CDR3 coding DNA: TGTGCCAGCAGCCCCCGACTAGCGGGGGAAACAGATACGCAGTATTTT. It specifies CASSPRLAGETDTQYF.

The genes are TRBV12-3 or TRBV12-4 and TRBJ2-1; possibly TRBD2 for D (7 bases). The germline V and J ends were trimmed by 6 bases and 12 bases, with 15 bases remaining between them. The CDR3 runs 12 residues. CDR3 loop: CASSPTGGGQFF. Written as DNA, the CDR3 is TGTGCCAGCAGCCCAACGGGGGGCGGGCAGTTCTTC.

This clonotype was counted a few times. This chain links TRBV12-3 or TRBV12-4 with TRBJ2-1; D not certain. The germline V and J ends were trimmed by 2 bases and 10 bases, with 21 bases remaining between them. The CDR3 consists of 16 residues. The CDR3, as DNA: TGTGCCAGCAGTTTAAAGTGGAGCTCGGGTCGCAGGGAGCAGTTCTTC. Protein sequence: CASSLKWSSGRREQFF.

The gene calls are TRBV25-1 and TRBJ2-7, with D possibly TRBD1 on 5 matching bases. The germline V and J ends were trimmed by 4 bases and 5 bases, with 15 bases remaining between them. Germline CDR1 reads MGHDK; CDR2 reads SYGVNS. This CDR3 comprises 14 residues. CDR3 coding DNA: TGTGCCAGCAGTGGGGCAGGGTGGAATCACGAGCAGTACTTC. It encodes CASSGAGWNHEQYF.

The chain recombines TRBV20-1 with TRBJ2-7; no reliable D call. The CDR3 spans 14 residues. CDR1 is DFQATT and CDR2 is SNEGSKA in the germline V gene (reference sequence). Trimming shortened V by 5 bases and J by 2 bases, and 16 bases separated the two germline ends. The CDR3 protein is CSAYLGVPPYEQYF. The CDR3 nucleotides read TGCAGTGCTTACCTCGGCGTTCCCCCCTACGAGCAGTACTTC.

The table lists this clonotype with a few counts. This chain uses TRBV6-6 with TRBJ2-5, with D possibly called TRBD1 or TRBD2 (5 bases each). V gave up 4 bases and J gave up 1 base, with 7 bases separating them. The germline V gene has CDR1 MNHNY and CDR2 SVGAGI (reference sequence). This CDR3 spans 13 amino acids. CDR3 DNA sequence: TGTGCCAGCAGTTGGGGGTCCCAAGAGACCCAGTACTTC. Translated: CASSWGSQETQYF.

This clonotype was detected only a few times. The chain uses TRBV10-3 and TRBJ1-6, with D possibly TRBD1 on 5 matching bases. The CDR3 spans 16 residues. V shed 4 bases and J shed 9 bases, with 19 bases lying between them. Germline values: CDR1 ENHRY, CDR2 SYGVKD. The CDR3 DNA sequence: TGTGCCATCAGTGGTTCCACCGGGACGGGGGGTTCACCCCTCCACTTT. Its translation is CAISGSTGTGGSPLHF.

V is TRBV10-3 and J is TRBJ1-1; 10 bases are shared with TRBD1. V dropped 4 bases and J dropped 3; count of bases not matched to a gene: 8. The CDR3 is made up of 16 amino acids. CDR1 is ENHRY and CDR2 is SYGVKD in the germline V gene. CDR3 residues: CAISAWTGGSYTEAFF. The CDR3 region has the DNA TGTGCCATCAGTGCCTGGACAGGGGGAAGTTACACTGAAGCTTTCTTT.

This clonotype was seen a few times. The J gene is TRBJ2-5, the V gene TRBV18, with a possible D match to TRBD2 (5 bases). V was clipped by 2 bases and J by 4 bases, with 11 bases between them. CDR1 and CDR2 from the germline V gene are KGHSH and LQKENI. The CDR3 spans 14 residues. The CDR3 reads CASSPESAGETQYF. The CDR3 coding sequence is TGTGCCAGCTCACCAGAGTCGGCGGGAGAGACCCAGTACTTC.